Listed here is a single T cell receptor beta chain. One end of the junction does not line up with germline, which may come from a read error. These data are taken from a study of cytomegalovirus exposure and HLA in healthy donors. The PCR ran on 60 Vbeta and 13 Jbeta primers. TCRdb's table, derived via immunoSEQ multiplex PCR, lists solely in-frame clones and lacks some. This sample yields around 150,000 clones, of which roughly 81% are seen a single time; about 2% belongs to the top ten. The CDR3 loop spans 18 amino acids. Germline V gives CDR1 SGHRS, CDR2 YFSETQ. V is TRBV5-1 and J is TRBJ2-6, with D perhaps TRBD1 (5 bases). This sequence was found in a man aged 18 to 30 in good health and CMV-seropositive. Material: PBMCs. The CDR3 protein is CASSLRGSPLSGANGLTF. The CDR3 DNA is TGCGCCAGCAGCTTGAGGGGCAGCCCTCTCTCTGGGGCCAACGGCCTGACTTTC.